A selection of T cell receptor beta chains follows, all from one sample in a study of blood T cell repertoires in COVID-19. The assay was immunoSEQ multiplex PCR, and TCRdb's table has in-frame clones only and misses some. In the table there are 380,000 or so clones, approximately 87% of which are singletons. The sample consisted of PBMCs or T cells enriched from blood (not recorded which). The origin of the receptors is a woman younger than 45 with acute COVID-19. The CDR3 runs from the conserved cysteine through the conserved F or W.

CDR3 length | V gene | CDR3 protein
17 | TRBV4-1 | CASSQGGAGGGTDTQYF
15 | TRBV18 | CASSRGTGIYDGYTF
15 | TRBV14 | CASSPSHGGYYEQYF
14 | TRBV5-6 | CASSAGTSPYEQYF
10 | TRBV12-5 | CASGLRGQYF
13 | TRBV24-1 | CATSREGGSPLHF
14 | TRBV7-2 | CASSSRNRGGELFF
16 | TRBV19 | CASSSRGLAGGNEQFF
14 | TRBV7-9 | CASSRSSGGETQYF
15 | TRBV27 | CASSPTGRVNQPQHF
14 | TRBV19 | CASSIVAGNQPQHF
16 | TRBV5-6 | CASSLEGNLYNSPLHF
13 | TRBV29-1 | CSAAGTGGDEQYF
15 | TRBV7-2 | CASSPSPEQAHREFF
15 | TRBV9 | CASSVGGGAAGELFF
16 | TRBV18 | CASSPGTGGTNTEAFF
17 | TRBV6-2/TRBV6-3 | CASSYPPARTGPHEQYF
15 | TRBV27 | CASRPRGGLSEKLFF
17 | TRBV5-1 | CASSLGWTSGGGDTQYF
17 | TRBV2 | CASSGPMTSGGLEEQYF
15 | TRBV19 | CASSMFAGRGHEQYF
16 | TRBV19 | CASTLGTSLASETQYF
15 | TRBV2 | CASSELRGVNTEAFF
16 | TRBV19 | CASAFDWDRANSPLHF
16 | TRBV7-2 | CASSFARDTYNSPLHF
14 | TRBV21-1 | CASSTTGTRYGYTF
14 | TRBV7-9 | CASSPDTGGWGYTF
19 | TRBV7-8 | CASSLGGAGGREANEKLFF